This TCR beta chain stems from a study of vaccination effects on CD4 cells after COVID-19. Looked up from germline, CDR1 is SGHTA and CDR2 is FQGNSA. The CDR3 is 15 amino acids. The V end was cut by 5 bases, the J end by 0 bases, with 10 bases between. Following an approximately 10-day culture, CD4+ T cells were purified. Comment on this clone: Its antigen is unidentified.

Sequencing used immunoSEQ multiplex PCR; TCRdb keeps in-frame clones, though not all of them. The sample lists tens of thousands of clones, about 69% occurring once. The sequence came from a human donor who had a prior SARS-CoV-2 infection. The sample here was CD4+ T cells from PBMCs cultured without peptide, taken before COVID-19 vaccination. The gene calls are TRBV7-2 and TRBJ1-4, with no clear D. The CDR3 sequence is CASSPWASTNEKLFF. In nucleotides, the CDR3 is TGTGCCAGCAGCCCATGGGCTTCAACTAATGAAAAACTGTTTTTT.